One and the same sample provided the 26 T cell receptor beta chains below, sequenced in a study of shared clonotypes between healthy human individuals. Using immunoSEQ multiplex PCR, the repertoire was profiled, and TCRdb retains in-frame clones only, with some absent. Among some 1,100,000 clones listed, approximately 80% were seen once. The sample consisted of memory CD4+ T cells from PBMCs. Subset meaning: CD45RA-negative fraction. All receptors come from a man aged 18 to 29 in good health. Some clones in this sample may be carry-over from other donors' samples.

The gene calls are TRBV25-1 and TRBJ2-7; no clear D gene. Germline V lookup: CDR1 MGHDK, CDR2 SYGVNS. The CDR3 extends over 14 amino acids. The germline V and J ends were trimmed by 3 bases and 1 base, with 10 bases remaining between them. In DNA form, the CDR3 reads TGTGCCAGCAGTGATGGTCGGCTTTCCTACGAGCAGTACTTC. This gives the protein CASSDGRLSYEQYF.

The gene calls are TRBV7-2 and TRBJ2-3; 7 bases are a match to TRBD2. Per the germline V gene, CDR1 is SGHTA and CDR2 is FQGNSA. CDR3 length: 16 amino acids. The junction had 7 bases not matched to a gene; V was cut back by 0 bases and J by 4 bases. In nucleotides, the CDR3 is TGTGCCAGCAGCTTAGCCGGGGGGTTAGGGTCAGATACGCAGTATTTT. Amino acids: CASSLAGGLGSDTQYF.

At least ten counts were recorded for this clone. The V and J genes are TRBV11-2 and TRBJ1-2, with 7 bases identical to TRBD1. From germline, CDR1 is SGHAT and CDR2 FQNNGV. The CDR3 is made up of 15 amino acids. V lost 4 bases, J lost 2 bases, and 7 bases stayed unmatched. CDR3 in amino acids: CASSYETGTNYGYTF. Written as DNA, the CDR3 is TGTGCCAGCAGCTACGAGACAGGGACAAACTATGGCTACACCTTC.

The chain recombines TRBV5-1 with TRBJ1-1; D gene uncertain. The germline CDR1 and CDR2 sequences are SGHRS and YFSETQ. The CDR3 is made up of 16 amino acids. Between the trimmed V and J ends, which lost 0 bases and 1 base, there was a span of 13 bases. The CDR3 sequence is CASSLEGRTKNTEAFF. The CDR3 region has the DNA TGCGCCAGCAGCTTGGAAGGCAGGACGAAGAACACTGAAGCTTTCTTT.

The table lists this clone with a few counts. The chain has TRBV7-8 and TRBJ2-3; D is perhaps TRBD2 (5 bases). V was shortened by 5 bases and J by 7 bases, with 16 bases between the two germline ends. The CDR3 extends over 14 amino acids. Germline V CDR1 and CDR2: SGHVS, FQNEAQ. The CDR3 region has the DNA TGTGCCAGCAGCAACCCCCCCAGCGGCTATACGCAGTATTTT. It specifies CASSNPPSGYTQYF.

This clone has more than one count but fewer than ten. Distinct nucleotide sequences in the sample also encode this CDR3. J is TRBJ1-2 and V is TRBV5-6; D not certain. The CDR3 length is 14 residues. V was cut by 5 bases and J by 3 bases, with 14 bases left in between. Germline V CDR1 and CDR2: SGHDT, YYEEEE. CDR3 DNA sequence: TGTGCCAGCAGTCTTGGGAGGGTAGACTATGGCTACACCTTC. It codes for CASSLGRVDYGYTF.

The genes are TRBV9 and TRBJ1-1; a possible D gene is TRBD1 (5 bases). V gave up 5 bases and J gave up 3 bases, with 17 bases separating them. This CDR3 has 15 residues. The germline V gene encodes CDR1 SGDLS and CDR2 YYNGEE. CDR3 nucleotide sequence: TGTGCCAGCAGTGCCGGGACCCCTTATTACACTGAAGCTTTCTTT. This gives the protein CASSAGTPYYTEAFF.

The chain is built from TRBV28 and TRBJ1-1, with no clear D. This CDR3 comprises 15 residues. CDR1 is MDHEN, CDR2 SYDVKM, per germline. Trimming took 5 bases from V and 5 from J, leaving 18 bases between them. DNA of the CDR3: TGTGCCAGCAGTAGGGCGGATCATATGGGGACTGAAGCTTTCTTT. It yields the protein CASSRADHMGTEAFF.

The CDR3 protein is CAGAGQGGTGELFF. The CDR3 DNA sequence: TGTGCCGGGGCTGGCCAAGGCGGTACCGGGGAGCTGTTTTTT. V and J are TRBV7-9 and TRBJ2-2; a possible D gene is TRBD1 (5 bases). This CDR3 comprises 14 residues. Trimming stripped 11 bases from V and 5 bases from J, with 18 bases between. The V gene's germline CDR1 is SEHNR and CDR2 FQNEAQ (reference sequence). Based on the CDR3 plus reference TRBV7-9 and TRBJ2-2, the full variable domain is DTGVSQNPRHKITKRGQNVTFRCDPISEHNRLYWYRQTLGQGPEFLTYFQNEAQLEKSRLLSDRFSAERPKGSFSTLEIQRTEQGDSAMYLCAGAGQGGTGELFFGEGSRLTVL.

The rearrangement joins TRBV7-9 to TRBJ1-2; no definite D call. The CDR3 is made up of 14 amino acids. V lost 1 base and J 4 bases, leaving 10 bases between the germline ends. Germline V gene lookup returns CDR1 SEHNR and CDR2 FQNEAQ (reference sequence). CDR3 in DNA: TGTGCCAGCAGCTTAGAACAGCCTAGCTATGGCTACACCTTC. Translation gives CASSLEQPSYGYTF.

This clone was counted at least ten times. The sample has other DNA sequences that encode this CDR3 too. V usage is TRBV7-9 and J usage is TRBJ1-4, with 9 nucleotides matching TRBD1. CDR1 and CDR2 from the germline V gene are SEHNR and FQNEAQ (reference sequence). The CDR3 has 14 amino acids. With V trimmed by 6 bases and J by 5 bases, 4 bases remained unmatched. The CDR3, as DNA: TGTGCCAGCAGTCGAGACAGGGGGAATGAAAAACTGTTTTTT. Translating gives CASSRDRGNEKLFF.

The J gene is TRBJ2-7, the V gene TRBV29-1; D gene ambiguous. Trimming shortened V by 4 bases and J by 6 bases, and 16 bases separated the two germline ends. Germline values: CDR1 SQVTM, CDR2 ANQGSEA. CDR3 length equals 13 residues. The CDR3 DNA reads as TGCAGCGTTGGGACGGTGATGGGCGGCGAGCAGTACTTC. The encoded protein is CSVGTVMGGEQYF.

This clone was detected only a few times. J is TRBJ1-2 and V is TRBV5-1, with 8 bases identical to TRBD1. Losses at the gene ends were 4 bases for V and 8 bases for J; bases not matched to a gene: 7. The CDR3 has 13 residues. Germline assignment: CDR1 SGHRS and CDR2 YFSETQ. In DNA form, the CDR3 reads TGCGCCAGCAGCCTGGACAGGGCGGACGGCTACACCTTC. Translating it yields CASSLDRADGYTF.

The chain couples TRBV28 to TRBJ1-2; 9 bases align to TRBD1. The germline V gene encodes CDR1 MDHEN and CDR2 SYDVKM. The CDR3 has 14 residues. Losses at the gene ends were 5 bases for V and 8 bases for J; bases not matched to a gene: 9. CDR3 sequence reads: CASSDLGQGRGYTF. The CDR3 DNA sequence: TGTGCCAGCAGTGACTTGGGACAGGGACGAGGCTACACCTTC.

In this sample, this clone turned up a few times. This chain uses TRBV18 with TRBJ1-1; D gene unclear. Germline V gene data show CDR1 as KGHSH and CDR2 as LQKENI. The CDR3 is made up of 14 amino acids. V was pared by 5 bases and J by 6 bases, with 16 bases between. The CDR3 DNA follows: TGTGCCAGCTCAGCAACAGCCTGGGATTCTGAAGCTTTCTTT. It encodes CASSATAWDSEAFF.

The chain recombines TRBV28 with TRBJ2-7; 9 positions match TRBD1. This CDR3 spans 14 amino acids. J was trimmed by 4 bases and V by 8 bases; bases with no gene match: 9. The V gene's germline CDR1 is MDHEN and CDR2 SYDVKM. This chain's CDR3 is CASLGRTGAYEQYF. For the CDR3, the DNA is TGTGCCAGCCTAGGAAGGACAGGGGCGTACGAGCAGTACTTC.

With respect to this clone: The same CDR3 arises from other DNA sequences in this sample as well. CDR3 DNA: TGTGCCAGCAGCATAAATCAGCCCCAGCATTTT. This codes for CASSINQPQHF. The chain links TRBV28 to TRBJ1-5; no clear D. With 6 bases removed from V and 4 bases from J, the gap between germline ends came to 4 bases. Germline lookup yields CDR1 MDHEN and CDR2 SYDVKM. The CDR3 contains 11 residues. The full variable domain, in which reference TRBV28 and TRBJ1-5 provide the parts outside the CDR3, is DVKVTQSSRYLVKRTGEKVFLECVQDMDHENMFWYRQDPGLGLRLIYFSYDVKMKEKGDIPEGYSVSREKKERFSLILESASTNQTSMYLCASSINQPQHFGDGTRLSIL.

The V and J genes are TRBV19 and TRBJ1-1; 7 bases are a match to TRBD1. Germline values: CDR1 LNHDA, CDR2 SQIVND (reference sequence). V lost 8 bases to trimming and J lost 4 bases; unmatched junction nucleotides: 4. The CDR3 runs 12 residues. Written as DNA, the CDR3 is TGTGCCAGTCTGGACAGGCGCACTGAAGCTTTCTTT. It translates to CASLDRRTEAFF.

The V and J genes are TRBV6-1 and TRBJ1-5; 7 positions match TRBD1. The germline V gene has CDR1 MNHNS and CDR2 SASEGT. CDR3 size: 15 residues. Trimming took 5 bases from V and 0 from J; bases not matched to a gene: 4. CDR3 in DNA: TGTGCCAGCAGTAGACAGGGAACTAGCAATCAGCCCCAGCATTTT. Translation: CASSRQGTSNQPQHF.

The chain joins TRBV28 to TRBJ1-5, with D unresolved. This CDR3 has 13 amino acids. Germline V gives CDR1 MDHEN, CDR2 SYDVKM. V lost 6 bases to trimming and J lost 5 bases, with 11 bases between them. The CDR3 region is CASRARKDQPQHF. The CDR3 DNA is TGTGCCAGCAGAGCTCGTAAGGATCAGCCCCAGCATTTT. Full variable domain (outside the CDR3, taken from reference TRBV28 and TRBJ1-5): DVKVTQSSRYLVKRTGEKVFLECVQDMDHENMFWYRQDPGLGLRLIYFSYDVKMKEKGDIPEGYSVSREKKERFSLILESASTNQTSMYLCASRARKDQPQHFGDGTRLSIL.

The CDR3 loop is CASSLWAGQAYEQYF. CDR3 nucleotide sequence: TGTGCCAGCAGTTTATGGGCAGGGCAGGCGTACGAGCAGTACTTC. The chain links TRBV27 to TRBJ2-7; D may be TRBD1 (5 bases). Germline CDR1 and CDR2: MNHEY and SMNVEV (reference sequence). Trimming cost V 1 base and J 4 bases, with 14 bases left between them. This CDR3 spans 15 amino acids.

Here the CDR3 reads CSASKEGTIYF. For the CDR3, the DNA is TGCAGTGCTAGTAAAGAGGGAACCATATATTTT. This chain connects TRBV20-1 to TRBJ1-3; the D is unclear. Trimming took 3 bases from V and 10 from J, leaving 10 bases between them. Germline V gives CDR1 DFQATT, CDR2 SNEGSKA (reference sequence). This CDR3 contains 11 residues.

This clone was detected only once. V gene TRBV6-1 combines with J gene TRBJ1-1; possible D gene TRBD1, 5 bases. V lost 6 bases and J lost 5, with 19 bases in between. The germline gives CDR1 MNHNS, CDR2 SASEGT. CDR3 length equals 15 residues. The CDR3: CASRGDRLFGTEAFF. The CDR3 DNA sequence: TGTGCCAGCAGGGGGGACCGCCTTTTTGGGACTGAAGCTTTCTTT.

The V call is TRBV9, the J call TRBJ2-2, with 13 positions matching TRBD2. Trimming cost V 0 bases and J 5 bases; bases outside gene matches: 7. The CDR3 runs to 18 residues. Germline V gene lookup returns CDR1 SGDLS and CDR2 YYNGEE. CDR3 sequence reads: CASSVGLAGGKRTGELFF. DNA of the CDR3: TGTGCCAGCAGCGTAGGACTAGCGGGAGGCAAAAGGACCGGGGAGCTGTTTTTT.

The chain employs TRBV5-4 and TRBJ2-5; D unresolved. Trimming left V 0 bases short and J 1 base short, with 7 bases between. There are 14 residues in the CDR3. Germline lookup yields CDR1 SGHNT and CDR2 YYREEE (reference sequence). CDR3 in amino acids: CASSLDHGQETQYF. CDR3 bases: TGTGCCAGCAGCTTGGACCACGGCCAAGAGACCCAGTACTTC.

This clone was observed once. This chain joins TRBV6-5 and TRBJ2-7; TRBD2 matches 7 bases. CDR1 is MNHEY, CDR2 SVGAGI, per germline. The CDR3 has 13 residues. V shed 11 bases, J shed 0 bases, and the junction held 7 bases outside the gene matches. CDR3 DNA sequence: TGTGCCGGACGTAGCGGGCCCTCCTACGAGCAGTACTTC. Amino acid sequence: CAGRSGPSYEQYF.